This T cell receptor beta chain was identified in a study of long-term antiretroviral therapy in people with HIV. Study conclusions and caveats: From the mid-2000s to the late 2010s, blood was obtained, possibly while participants received older ART regimens.

The junction had 1 base not matched to a gene; V was cut back by 4 bases and J by 2 bases. Germline CDR1 and CDR2: MNHEY and SVGAGI. The CDR3 consists of 14 residues. As regards this clone: Its antigen remains unidentified.

The libraries were made with immunoSEQ v3.0 at survey level. Assay: immunoSEQ multiplex PCR; the TCRdb copy retains only in-frame clones and omits some. The sample contains 20,000 or so clones, over 70% of which appear only once. This receptor was identified in a young man with HIV. The sample here was unsorted PBMCs, taken 0.5 years before starting antiretroviral therapy. This rearrangement joins TRBV6-5 to TRBJ1-5; TRBD1 matches at 8 bases. The CDR3 region is CASSFRGRNQPQHF. The CDR3 bases are TGTGCCAGCAGTTTCAGGGGGCGCAATCAGCCCCAGCATTTT.